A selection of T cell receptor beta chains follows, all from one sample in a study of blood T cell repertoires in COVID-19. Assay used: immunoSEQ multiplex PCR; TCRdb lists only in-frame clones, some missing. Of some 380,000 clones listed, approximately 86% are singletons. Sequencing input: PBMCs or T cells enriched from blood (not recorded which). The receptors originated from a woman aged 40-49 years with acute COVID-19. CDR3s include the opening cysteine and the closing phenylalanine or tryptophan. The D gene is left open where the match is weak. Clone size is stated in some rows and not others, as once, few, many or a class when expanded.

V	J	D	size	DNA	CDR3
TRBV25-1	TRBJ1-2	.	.	TGTGCCAGCAGGAGGGAGGGAGGCCACTATGGCTACACCTTC	CASRREGGHYGYTF
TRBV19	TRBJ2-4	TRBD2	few	TGTGCCAGTAGTACCGGGGGGAGACAGGCCAAAAACATTCAGTACTTC	CASSTGGRQAKNIQYF
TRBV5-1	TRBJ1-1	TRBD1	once	TGCGCCAGCAGACATTGGTCCCTGGACAGGGTTAGAGCTGAAGCTTTCTTT	CASRHWSLDRVRAEAFF
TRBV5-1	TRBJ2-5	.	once	TGCGCCAGCAGACGTTGGACACAAGAAGAGACCCAGTACTTC	CASRRWTQEETQYF
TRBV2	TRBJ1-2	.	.	TGTGCCAGCAGTGACCCGAGTTATGGCACCTTC	CASSDPSYGTF
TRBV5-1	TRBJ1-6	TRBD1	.	TGCGCCAGCAGCCCTGGACAGGTATTAGGTTCACCCCTCCACTTT	CASSPGQVLGSPLHF
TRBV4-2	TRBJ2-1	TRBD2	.	TGTGCCAGCAGCCAAGGTGGACTAGCGGGGGGGTTTATTGAGCAGTTCTTC	CASSQGGLAGGFIEQFF
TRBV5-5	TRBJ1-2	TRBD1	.	TGTGCCAGCAGCCTCGAGGACAGGTTCAGACATGGCTACACCTTC	CASSLEDRFRHGYTF
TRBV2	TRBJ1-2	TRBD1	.	TGTGCCAGCAGCCGACAGGGGGCATCGAAGGGCTACACCTTC	CASSRQGASKGYTF
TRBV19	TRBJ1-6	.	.	TGTGCCAGTAGGGACAAACAGGGAGTCGCCTATAATTCACCCCTCCACTTT	CASRDKQGVAYNSPLHF
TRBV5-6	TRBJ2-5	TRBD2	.	TGTGCCACCTCATCTCTCGAGCGTGGGGGGGGGCAAGAGACCCAGTACTTC	CATSSLERGGGQETQYF
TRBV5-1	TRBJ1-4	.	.	TGCGCCAGCAGCCATTCGGGGGGGAACAATGAAAAACTGTTTTTT	CASSHSGGNNEKLFF
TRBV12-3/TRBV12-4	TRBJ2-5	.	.	TGTGCCACCCAGGCGTACCAAGAGACCCAGTACTTC	CATQAYQETQYF
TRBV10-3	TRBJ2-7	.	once	TGTGCCATCAGTCGGACGGACTCCACCTACGAGCAGTACTTC	CAISRTDSTYEQYF
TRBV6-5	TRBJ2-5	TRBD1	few	TGTGCCAGCGCCCGGGACAGAATCATAGAGACCCAGTACTTC	CASARDRIIETQYF
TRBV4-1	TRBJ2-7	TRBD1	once	TGCGCCAGCAGCCAAGGGACAGGAGGAATTCGCTACGAGCAGTACTTC	CASSQGTGGIRYEQYF
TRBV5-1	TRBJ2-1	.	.	TGCGCCAGCACCGTAGCATCGGACAGATGGTTCTTC	CASTVASDRWFF
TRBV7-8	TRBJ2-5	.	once	TGTGCCAGCAGCTTATCAGCGGGCCTACAAGAGACCCAGTACTTC	CASSLSAGLQETQYF
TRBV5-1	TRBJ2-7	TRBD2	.	TGCGCCAGCAGCTTGGCCAGCGGGGGGACCTACGAGCAGTACTTC	CASSLASGGTYEQYF
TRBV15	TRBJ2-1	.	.	TGTGCCACCAGCGATGAACCCCCTCCCGGAGACAATGAGCAGTTCTTC	CATSDEPPPGDNEQFF
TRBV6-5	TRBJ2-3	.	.	TGTGCCAGCAAAGAGGTTGATACGCAGTATTTT	CASKEVDTQYF
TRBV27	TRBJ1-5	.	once	TGTGCCAGCAGTGAATCAAAGGGACACTCATTAGGGCCCCAGCATTTT	CASSESKGHSLGPQHF
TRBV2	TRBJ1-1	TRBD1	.	TGTGCCAGCGGAGGGGGGACAGGGGACACTGAAGCTTTCTTT	CASGGGTGDTEAFF
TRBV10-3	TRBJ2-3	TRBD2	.	TGTGCCATCAGTGATTATAGCGGGGAATCAGATACGCAGTATTTT	CAISDYSGESDTQYF
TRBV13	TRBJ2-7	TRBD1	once	TGTGCCAGCAGCTCCGGGACAGGGACCTCCTACGAGCAGTACTTC	CASSSGTGTSYEQYF
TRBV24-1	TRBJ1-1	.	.	TGTGCCACCAGTGATACCCGGGAAGGGAACACTGAAGCTTTCTTT	CATSDTREGNTEAFF
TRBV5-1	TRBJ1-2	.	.	TGCGCCAGCAGCCCTATCGGGGGGTGGTATGGCTACACCTTC	CASSPIGGWYGYTF
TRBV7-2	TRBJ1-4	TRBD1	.	TGTGCCAGCAGCTTAGCGCGGGTACAGGGGGCGGGGAAACTGTTTTTT	CASSLARVQGAGKLFF
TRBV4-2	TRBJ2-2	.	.	TGTGCCAGCAGCCCAAGGACAAGTCTAGCCGGGGAGCTGTTTTTT	CASSPRTSLAGELFF
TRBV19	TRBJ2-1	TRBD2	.	TGTGCCAGTGGGCAGGGGACTAGTCGACCACTGCAGTTCTTC	CASGQGTSRPLQFF
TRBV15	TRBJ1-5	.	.	TGTGCCACCAGCAGAGATATTGACCGGACACCCAATCAGCCCCAGCATTTT	CATSRDIDRTPNQPQHF
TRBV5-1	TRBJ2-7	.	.	TGCGCCAGCAGCTTGGACATCCTCTTCGAGCAGTACTTC	CASSLDILFEQYF
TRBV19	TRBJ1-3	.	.	TGTGCCAGTAGTATTACAGGGTCCTCTGGAAACACCATATATTTT	CASSITGSSGNTIYF
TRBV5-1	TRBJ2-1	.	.	TGCGCCAGCAGCAAACCCCCGGTAAACAATGAGCAGTTCTTC	CASSKPPVNNEQFF
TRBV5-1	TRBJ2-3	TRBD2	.	TGCGCCAGCAGCCCCCCTAGCGGGGGGGACACAGATACGCAGTATTTT	CASSPPSGGDTDTQYF
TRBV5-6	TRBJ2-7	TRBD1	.	TGTGCCAGCAGCTCCGGGACAGGGTTTTACGAGCAGTACTTC	CASSSGTGFYEQYF
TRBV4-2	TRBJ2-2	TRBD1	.	TGTGCCAGCAGCCAGGGGGACAGGCGAACTCACACCGGGGAGCTGTTTTTT	CASSQGDRRTHTGELFF
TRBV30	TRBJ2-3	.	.	TGTGCCTGGACCCGACCACTAGGTGCCCTCGCGAATACGCAGTATTTT	CAWTRPLGALANTQYF
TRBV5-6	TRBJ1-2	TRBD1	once	TGTGCCAGCAGTCAGGGGACAGGCGTCGGGGGCTACACCTTC	CASSQGTGVGGYTF
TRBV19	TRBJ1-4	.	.	TGTGCCAGTGAGAATGAAAAACTGTTTTTT	CASENEKLFF
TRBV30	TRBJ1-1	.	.	TGTGCCTGGACTAGAGTGAACACTGAAGCTTTCTTT	CAWTRVNTEAFF
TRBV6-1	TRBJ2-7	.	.	TGTGCCAGCAGTGAGGGCAGATACGGCGAGCAGTACTTC	CASSEGRYGEQYF
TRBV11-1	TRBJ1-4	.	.	TGTGCCAGCAGCTTACCCACAGGAAAACTGTTTTTT	CASSLPTGKLFF
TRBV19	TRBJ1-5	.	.	TGTGCCAGTACCCGACCTGGGGGGATTTATCAGCCCCAGCATTTT	CASTRPGGIYQPQHF
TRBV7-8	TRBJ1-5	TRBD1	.	TGTGCCAGCAGCTTAGGACAGGGACGAAATCAGCCCCAGCATTTT	CASSLGQGRNQPQHF
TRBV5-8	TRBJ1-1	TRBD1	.	TGTGCCAGCAGCTTACAGGGGAATTCTGAAGCTTTCTTT	CASSLQGNSEAFF
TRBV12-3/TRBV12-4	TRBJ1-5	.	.	TGTGCCAGCAGAGCAGGGATGAGACAGCCCCAGCATTTT	CASRAGMRQPQHF
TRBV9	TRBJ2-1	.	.	TGTGCCAGCAGCTCCGGGGATCGCTCCTACAATGAGCAGTTCTTC	CASSSGDRSYNEQFF
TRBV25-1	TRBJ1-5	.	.	TGTGCCAGCTCCTCCTCGGGGGGCAATCAGCCCCAGCATTTT	CASSSSGGNQPQHF
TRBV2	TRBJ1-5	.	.	TGTGCCAGCAGCAGGGATGTAGGGGGCAATCAGCCCCAGCATTTT	CASSRDVGGNQPQHF
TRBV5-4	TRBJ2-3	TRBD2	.	TGTGCCAGCACCCGCTCACTAGCGGGCCTTAGCACAGATACGCAGTATTTT	CASTRSLAGLSTDTQYF
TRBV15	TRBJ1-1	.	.	TGTGCCACCAGCAGAGAACCAGGAGAAGCTTTCTTT	CATSREPGEAFF
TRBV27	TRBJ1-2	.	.	TGTGCCAGCAGTTTACGGCCCGGCGGTAACTATGGCTACACCTTC	CASSLRPGGNYGYTF
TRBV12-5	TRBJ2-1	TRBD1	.	TGTGCTAGTGGTTTGGTAACAGGGGGCTCCTACAATGAGCAGTTCTTC	CASGLVTGGSYNEQFF
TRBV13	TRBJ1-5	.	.	TGTGCCAGCAGCGGAGCGAGGGATCAGCCCCAGCATTTT	CASSGARDQPQHF
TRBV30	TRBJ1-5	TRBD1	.	TGTGCCTGGAGTGTGGGACAGGGGGGTCAGCCCCAGCATTTT	CAWSVGQGGQPQHF
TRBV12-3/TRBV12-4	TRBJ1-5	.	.	TGTGCCAGCAGTCCCCTACATCAGCCCCAGCATTTT	CASSPLHQPQHF
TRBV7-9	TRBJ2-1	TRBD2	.	TGTGCCAGCGGTGGGGGGGTCCATGAGCAGTTCTTC	CASGGGVHEQFF